The following is a T cell receptor beta chain sequence with its context. Its specificity is unknown. V was shortened by 4 bases and J by 5 bases, with 15 bases between the two germline ends. Germline V gives CDR1 SGHRS, CDR2 YFSETQ. CDR3 length equals 14 residues. Assay used: immunoSEQ multiplex PCR; TCRdb lists only in-frame clones, some missing. Here the sample spans around 94,000 clones, 90% to 95% being singletons. This sample is drawn from a study of T cells in pancreatic ductal adenocarcinoma. The study's findings and limits: Tumor and blood clonality did not differ significantly, about 0.1 versus 0.065. Results skew toward the minority of patients with early-stage disease. Enrichment of CD45RO+ effector over naive T cells in tumors may bias clonality.

No neoadjuvant therapy was given to the selected pancreatic ductal adenocarcinoma patients before their surgery. The TCR comes from a human donor with pancreatic ductal adenocarcinoma. Specimen: PBMCs. The genes are TRBV5-1 and TRBJ1-1; TRBD1 is a possible D gene (6 bases). CDR3 loop: CASSLMDSRTEAFF. The CDR3, as DNA: TGCGCCAGCAGCCTGATGGACAGTAGGACTGAAGCTTTCTTT.